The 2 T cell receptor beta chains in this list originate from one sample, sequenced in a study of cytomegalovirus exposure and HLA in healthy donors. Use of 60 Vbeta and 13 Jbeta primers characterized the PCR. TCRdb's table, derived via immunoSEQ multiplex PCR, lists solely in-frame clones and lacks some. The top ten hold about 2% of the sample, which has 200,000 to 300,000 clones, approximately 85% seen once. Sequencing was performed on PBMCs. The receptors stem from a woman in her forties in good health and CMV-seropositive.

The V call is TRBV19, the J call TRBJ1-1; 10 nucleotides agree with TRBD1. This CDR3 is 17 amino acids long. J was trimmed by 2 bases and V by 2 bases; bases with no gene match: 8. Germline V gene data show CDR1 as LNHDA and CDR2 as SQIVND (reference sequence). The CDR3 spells CASSISKGQGINTEAFF. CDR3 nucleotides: TGTGCCAGTAGTATAAGCAAGGGACAGGGGATTAACACTGAAGCTTTCTTT.

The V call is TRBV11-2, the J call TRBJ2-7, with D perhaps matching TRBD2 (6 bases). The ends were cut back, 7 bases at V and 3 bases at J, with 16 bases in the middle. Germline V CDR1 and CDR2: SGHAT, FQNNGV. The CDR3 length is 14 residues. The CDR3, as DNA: TGTGCCAGCACCCTTAGCGGAATAGTCTACGAGCAGTACTTC. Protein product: CASTLSGIVYEQYF.